One and the same sample provided the 17 T cell receptor beta chains below, sequenced in a study of human T cells and chemical hapten exposure. Time point defined: healthy volunteer bleed at 6 weeks. The total RNA was obtained from whole blood that was not fractionated. TCRdb fed the RACE reads into MiXCR, producing one record per CDR3 protein. Of roughly 43,000 distinct CDR3 sequences in the sample, approximately 4% are singletons; the top ten hold about 5.6%. Material for sequencing was whole blood. These receptors came from a human donor in good health. Some clones in this sample may be carry-over from other donors' samples.

The chain has TRBV5-1 and TRBJ2-2, with D tentatively TRBD1 (6 bases). The CDR3 contains 16 residues. Trimming pared 1 base from V and 0 bases from J, leaving 10 bases between. Germline CDR1 reads SGHRS; CDR2 reads YFSETQ. The DNA for the CDR3 is TGCGCCAGCAGCTTGACACCAGGGGCGAACACCGGGGAGCTGTTTTTT. It specifies CASSLTPGANTGELFF.

A few counts support this clonotype. The chain employs TRBV29-1 and TRBJ2-7; unclear D gene. The V and J ends lost 2 bases and 2 bases respectively, with 7 bases between them. The CDR3 covers 12 residues. Germline CDR1 reads SQVTM; CDR2 reads ANQGSEA. CDR3 loop: CSVENVAYEQYF. The CDR3 DNA reads TGCAGCGTTGAAAACGTTGCCTACGAGCAGTACTTC.

The chain couples TRBV18 to TRBJ1-2, with TRBD1 as a possible D gene (5 bases). V gave up 1 base and J gave up 2 bases, with 14 bases separating them. The germline V gene encodes CDR1 KGHSH and CDR2 LQKENI. CDR3 length: 16 residues. The CDR3 DNA follows: TGTGCCAGCTCACCACGGCAGGGCGGTTGGAACTATGGCTACACCTTC. As protein: CASSPRQGGWNYGYTF. The complete variable domain, with remaining parts taken from reference TRBV18 and TRBJ1-2, reads NAGVMQNPRHLVRRRGQEARLRCSPMKGHSHVYWYRQLPEEGLKFMVYLQKENIIDESGMPKERFSAEFPKEGPSILRIQQVVRGDSAAYFCASSPRQGGWNYGYTFGSGTRLTVV.

This clonotype was counted at least ten times. This sequence joins TRBV15 and TRBJ2-4; 7 positions match TRBD1. The length of the CDR3 is 14 residues. Germline V gene data show CDR1 as LNHNV and CDR2 as YYDKDF (reference sequence). V trimming: 2 bases; J trimming: 6 bases; junction bases outside the gene matches: 4. The DNA of the CDR3 is TGTGCCACCAGCAGAAGGGGGCAGGGAAACATTCAGTACTTC. Protein sequence: CATSRRGQGNIQYF.

This clonotype has at least ten counts. The chain joins TRBV6-5 to TRBJ1-2, with D unresolved. CDR3 length: 14 residues. CDR1 MNHEY and CDR2 SVGAGI come from the germline V gene. Trimming took 6 bases from V and 7 from J, leaving 18 bases between them. CDR3 DNA: TGTGCCAGCAGCCATCCCCGGCAGGCCCTTGGCTACACCTTC. As protein: CASSHPRQALGYTF.

Many counts were recorded for this clonotype. DNA of the CDR3: TGCAGCGCCCAGGGGCTTGGGGCTGCTTTCTTT. Its translation: CSAQGLGAAFF. The chain joins TRBV29-1 to TRBJ1-1, with D possibly TRBD1 on 6 matching bases. V lost 7 bases, J lost 11 bases, and 17 bases lay in between. This CDR3 comprises 11 residues. Germline V gene data show CDR1 as SQVTM and CDR2 as ANQGSEA.

This chain connects TRBV20-1 to TRBJ2-3, with 11 bases fitting TRBD2. Germline V gene lookup returns CDR1 DFQATT and CDR2 SNEGSKA (reference sequence). After removal of 6 bases from V and 4 bases from J, the junction contained 9 bases not matched to a gene. This CDR3 has 15 residues. Here the CDR3 DNA reads TGCAGTGCGAGTGGGACTAGCGGCGGGGCAGATACGCAGTATTTT. Translated: CSASGTSGGADTQYF.

Ten or more counts support this clonotype. J is TRBJ2-2 and V is TRBV5-1, with 10 bases lining up with TRBD2. Germline V CDR1 and CDR2: SGHRS, YFSETQ. This CDR3 spans 16 amino acids. V was clipped by 4 bases and J by 2 bases; unmatched bases: 5. The CDR3 DNA follows: TGCGCCAGCAGCCCTACTAGCGGGACTAACACCGGGGAGCTGTTTTTT. Its protein is CASSPTSGTNTGELFF.

This clonotype was observed many times. The V call is TRBV4-1, the J call TRBJ1-2, with D possibly TRBD1 on 5 matching bases. This CDR3 comprises 13 residues. Germline-derived CDR1 and CDR2 are MGHRA and YSYEKL. Between the trimmed V and J ends, which lost 4 bases and 8 bases, there was a span of 14 bases. The CDR3 loop reads CASSPQGDGGYTF. DNA of the CDR3: TGCGCCAGCAGCCCGCAGGGAGACGGAGGCTACACCTTC.

Only a few counts were recorded for this clonotype. The chain carries TRBV5-1 and TRBJ1-3; TRBD1 matches 7 bases. V shed 0 bases, J shed 4 bases, and the junction held 7 bases outside the gene matches. The CDR3 is 16 residues long. CDR1 and CDR2 from the germline V gene are SGHRS and YFSETQ. The CDR3 DNA follows: TGCGCCAGCAGCTTGGAAGGTACAGGGGAAGGAAACACCATATATTTT. Translating gives CASSLEGTGEGNTIYF.

The table lists this clonotype with many counts. This rearrangement joins TRBV12-3 or TRBV12-4 to TRBJ1-5; 9 nucleotides match TRBD1. V trimming: 6 bases; J trimming: 5 bases; junction bases outside the gene matches: 8. The CDR3 is made up of 15 amino acids. Here the CDR3 DNA reads TGTGCCAGCAGCACGACAGGGGGAAAGGATCAGCCCCAGCATTTT. This encodes CASSTTGGKDQPQHF.

The sample holds a few counts of this clonotype. The chain combines TRBV27 with TRBJ1-2; no firm D call. Germline loops: CDR1 MNHEY, CDR2 SMNVEV (reference sequence). This CDR3 spans 13 amino acids. V was trimmed by 6 bases and J by 4 bases, leaving 12 bases between them. The CDR3, as DNA: TGTGCCAGCAGGGGGTCGGAGAGCTATGGCTACACCTTC. Translation gives CASRGSESYGYTF.

The CDR3 loop is CASSLDAGRSGNTIYF. CDR3 DNA: TGTGCCAGCAGCTTGGATGCAGGGAGGTCTGGAAACACCATATATTTT. The chain employs TRBV5-6 and TRBJ1-3, with D tentatively TRBD1 (5 bases). In germline, CDR1 is SGHDT, CDR2 YYEEEE. Trimming took off 0 bases at V and 1 base at J, with 11 bases between the two ends. This CDR3 region has 16 residues.

This clonotype was observed at least ten times. The V gene is TRBV14, the J gene TRBJ2-4; 10 positions agree with TRBD2. The CDR3 is 17 residues long. CDR1 and CDR2 from the germline V gene are SGHDN and FVKESK. The V and J ends lost 6 bases and 1 base, in that order; junction bases with no gene match: 9. The CDR3 sequence is CASSTSSGRLAKNIQYF. CDR3 coding DNA: TGTGCCAGCAGTACGTCTAGCGGGAGATTGGCCAAAAACATTCAGTACTTC.

To note about this clonotype: A much larger clone lies one base from this, so it may be a read error. This chain joins TRBV28 and TRBJ2-7, with 13 bases that match TRBD2. Germline V gene lookup returns CDR1 MDHEN and CDR2 SYDVKM. Trimming cost V 8 bases and J 5 bases; bases outside gene matches: 9. The CDR3 totals 15 residues. The CDR3 DNA is TGTGCCAGCGGTCCCCCGGGACTAGCGGGAAACGAGCAGTACTTC. Its translation is CASGPPGLAGNEQYF.

This clonotype was counted many times. The J gene is TRBJ1-1, the V gene TRBV6-6, with D hard to call. The V end lost 0 bases, the J end lost 8 bases, and 7 bases lay between the germline ends. The CDR3 totals 12 residues. Germline V gene data show CDR1 as MNHNY and CDR2 as SVGAGI (reference sequence). Here the CDR3 reads CASSYSGSEAFF. CDR3 in DNA: TGTGCCAGCAGTTACTCGGGGAGCGAAGCTTTCTTT.

This clonotype was seen many times. This chain uses TRBV25-1 with TRBJ2-1; the D is unclear. Germline V gene data show CDR1 as MGHDK and CDR2 as SYGVNS. The CDR3 runs 13 residues. V was trimmed by 0 bases and J by 8 bases, leaving 8 bases between them. CDR3 protein: CASSEYQAHEQFF. As DNA, the CDR3 is TGTGCCAGCAGTGAATACCAGGCCCATGAGCAGTTCTTC.